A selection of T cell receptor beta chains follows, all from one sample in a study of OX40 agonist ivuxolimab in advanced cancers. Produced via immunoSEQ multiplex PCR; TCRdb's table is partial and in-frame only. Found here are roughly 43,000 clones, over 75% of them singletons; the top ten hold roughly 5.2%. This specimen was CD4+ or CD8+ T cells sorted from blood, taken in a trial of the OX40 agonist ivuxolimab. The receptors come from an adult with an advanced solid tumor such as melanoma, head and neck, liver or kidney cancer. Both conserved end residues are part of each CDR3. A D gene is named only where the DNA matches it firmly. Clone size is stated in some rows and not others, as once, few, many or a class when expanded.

CASSSRDGANYGYTF	TGTGCCAGCAGCTCCCGGGACGGAGCTAACTATGGCTACACCTTC	TRBV13	TRBJ1-2	once	-
CAISPGANTEAFF	TGTGCCATCAGTCCAGGGGCGAACACTGAAGCTTTCTTT	TRBV10-3	TRBJ1-1	-	-
CASSQEGRGDTGELFF	TGCGCCAGCAGCCAAGAAGGGCGGGGGGACACCGGGGAGCTGTTTTTT	TRBV4-1	TRBJ2-2	-	TRBD2
CASTETGAYSYNEQFF	TGTGCCAGCACCGAAACAGGGGCCTACTCCTACAATGAGCAGTTCTTC	TRBV7-9	TRBJ2-1	few	TRBD1
CATSRWDIRENQPQHF	TGTGCCACCAGCAGGTGGGACATCCGGGAAAATCAGCCCCAGCATTTT	TRBV15	TRBJ1-5	-	-
CASILTSLTGELFF	TGTGCCAGCATACTTACGAGTTTAACCGGGGAGCTGTTTTTT	TRBV7-9	TRBJ2-2	-	-
CASSGGTGLSSTDTQYF	TGTGCCAGCAGCGGGGGGACGGGACTATCTAGCACAGATACGCAGTATTTT	TRBV9	TRBJ2-3	-	TRBD2
CASSVEGWTGVTGELFF	TGTGCCAGCAGCGTAGAGGGGTGGACAGGAGTCACCGGGGAGCTGTTTTTT	TRBV9	TRBJ2-2	-	TRBD1
CASSEHLLDRTDEQYF	TGTGCCAGCAGTGAACACCTATTGGACAGGACCGACGAGCAGTACTTC	TRBV6-1	TRBJ2-7	-	TRBD1
CASSASGSSYNEQFF	TGTGCCAGCAGTGCTAGCGGGAGCTCCTACAATGAGCAGTTCTTC	TRBV27	TRBJ2-1	-	TRBD2
CASSLSVDTQYF	TGTGCCAGCAGCTTATCGGTGGATACGCAGTATTTT	TRBV7-9	TRBJ2-3	-	-
CASSLSQGNGETQYF	TGTGCCAGCAGCTTATCGCAGGGAAATGGGGAGACCCAGTACTTC	TRBV7-3	TRBJ2-5	-	-
CASSVEAASVGEQYF	TGTGCCAGCAGCGTGGAAGCGGCGTCTGTGGGGGAGCAGTACTTC	TRBV9	TRBJ2-7	few	-
CASSPGPNEQFF	TGTGCCAGCAGCCCGGGACCCAATGAGCAGTTCTTC	TRBV7-9	TRBJ2-1	few	-
CASSGSTGGNQPQHF	TGTGCCAGCAGTGGATCGACAGGGGGGAATCAGCCCCAGCATTTT	TRBV2	TRBJ1-5	once	TRBD1
CASSIWGSYEQYF	TGTGCCAGTAGTATATGGGGGAGCTACGAGCAGTACTTC	TRBV19	TRBJ2-7	-	-
CASSQGQRARSYEQYF	TGCGCCAGCAGCCAAGGTCAGCGGGCCCGTTCCTACGAGCAGTACTTC	TRBV4-3	TRBJ2-7	once	-
CASSLSGLGYTF	TGTGCCAGCAGCCTGTCGGGGCTCGGCTACACCTTC	TRBV7-8	TRBJ1-2	-	-
CASSSPVEATNEKLFF	TGTGCCAGCAGTTCCCCGGTGGAGGCAACTAATGAAAAACTGTTTTTT	TRBV28	TRBJ1-4	-	-
CASSLWRNTGELFF	TGTGCCAGCAGCTTGTGGCGAAACACCGGGGAGCTGTTTTTT	TRBV5-6	TRBJ2-2	-	-
CASGAVAGVYNEQFF	TGTGCCAGTGGGGCGGTAGCGGGAGTCTACAATGAGCAGTTCTTC	TRBV19	TRBJ2-1	-	TRBD2
CASSPEGGSTDTQYF	TGCGCCAGCAGCCCAGAGGGCGGCAGCACAGATACGCAGTATTTT	TRBV4-3	TRBJ2-3	-	-
CASSYGGVGNSPLHF	TGTGCCAGCAGTTATGGGGGAGTTGGTAATTCACCCCTCCACTTT	TRBV6-6	TRBJ1-6	-	-
CASSLAGEYGYTF	TGTGCCAGCAGCTTAGCCGGGGAGTATGGCTACACCTTC	TRBV7-9	TRBJ1-2	few	-
CASSGRTSAINEQFF	TGTGCCAGCAGTGGACGGACTTCAGCAATCAATGAGCAGTTCTTC	TRBV6-1	TRBJ2-1	-	-
CASSQTTGFTEAFF	TGTGCCAGCAGCCAAACCACAGGGTTCACTGAAGCTTTCTTT	TRBV27	TRBJ1-1	-	-
CASSQTFTGGGTEAFF	TGTGCCAGCAGTCAAACCTTCACAGGGGGAGGCACTGAAGCTTTCTTT	TRBV28	TRBJ1-1	-	TRBD1
CASSSLTGGNYGYTF	TGTGCCAGCAGCTCCCTGACAGGGGGCAACTATGGCTACACCTTC	TRBV6-5	TRBJ1-2	-	TRBD1
CASSAGQGLNTIYF	TGTGCCAGCAGCGCGGGACAGGGTTTGAACACCATATATTTT	TRBV9	TRBJ1-3	-	TRBD1
CASSTGTEMNTEAFF	TGTGCCAGCAGCACCGGGACAGAGATGAACACTGAAGCTTTCTTT	TRBV5-4	TRBJ1-1	-	TRBD1
CASSLAGTGGAFGYTF	TGTGCCAGCAGCTTAGCCGGGACAGGGGGCGCGTTTGGCTACACCTTC	TRBV7-8	TRBJ1-2	-	TRBD1
CASSQDWGTPQYF	TGTGCCAGCAGCCAAGATTGGGGGACACCCCAGTATTTT	TRBV14	TRBJ2-3	-	-
CASSYLAFTGELFF	TGTGCCAGCAGTTACCTAGCTTTTACCGGGGAGCTGTTTTTT	TRBV28	TRBJ2-2	-	-
CASSARGRTGELFF	TGTGCCAGCAGTGCCAGGGGGCGCACCGGGGAGCTGTTTTTT	TRBV2	TRBJ2-2	-	TRBD1
CASKGHSTDTQYF	TGTGCCAGCAAAGGACACAGCACAGATACGCAGTATTTT	TRBV6-1	TRBJ2-3	once	-
CASSLTPGGSYNEQFF	TGTGCCAGCAGCTTAACCCCGGGGGGGTCCTACAATGAGCAGTTCTTC	TRBV11-2	TRBJ2-1	-	TRBD2
CSVEPLDGVDTEAFF	TGCAGCGTTGAACCCTTAGACGGGGTCGACACTGAAGCTTTCTTT	TRBV29-1	TRBJ1-1	-	-
CASSYSSGEPYNEQFF	TGTGCCAGCAGTTACTCTAGCGGGGAGCCGTACAATGAGCAGTTCTTC	TRBV6-5	TRBJ2-1	-	TRBD2
CASSYGTGVNYEQYF	TGTGCCAGCAGTTACGGGACAGGGGTAAACTACGAGCAGTACTTC	TRBV6-5	TRBJ2-7	-	TRBD1
CASSLGRGSTDTQYF	TGTGCCAGCAGCTTGGGGCGGGGGTCCACAGATACGCAGTATTTT	TRBV5-6	TRBJ2-3	-	TRBD2
CSVAGGGSTDTQYF	TGCAGCGTGGCTGGCGGGGGGAGCACAGATACGCAGTATTTT	TRBV29-1	TRBJ2-3	once	TRBD2
CASSSDNQGNTIYF	TGTGCCAGCAGCTCCGACAATCAGGGAAACACCATATATTTT	TRBV11-2	TRBJ1-3	-	-
CASSVGGLAGELFF	TGTGCCAGCAGCGTAGGAGGGTTGGCCGGGGAGCTGTTTTTT	TRBV9	TRBJ2-2	-	-
CASSSDGAGYTF	TGTGCCAGCAGTTCAGACGGGGCAGGCTACACCTTC	TRBV6-5	TRBJ1-2	-	-
CASSAHPGYGYTF	TGTGCCAGCAGTGCCCATCCGGGGTATGGCTACACCTTC	TRBV6-1	TRBJ1-2	-	-
CASSEGSGREGHEQYF	TGTGCCAGCAGTGAAGGGAGTGGCAGGGAAGGCCACGAGCAGTACTTC	TRBV2	TRBJ2-7	-	-
CASSLGTSGGTDTQYF	TGTGCCAGCAGCTTGGGGACTAGCGGGGGCACAGATACGCAGTATTTT	TRBV5-8	TRBJ2-3	-	TRBD2
CASSQDFWSSNTGELFF	TGTGCCAGCAGCCAAGATTTCTGGAGTTCGAACACCGGGGAGCTGTTTTTT	TRBV14	TRBJ2-2	-	-
CAITTGNYGYTF	TGTGCCATAACAACAGGGAACTATGGCTACACCTTC	TRBV10-3	TRBJ1-2	-	-
CASSQVGQGSWGYTF	TGCGCCAGCAGCCAAGTGGGGCAGGGGAGTTGGGGCTACACCTTC	TRBV4-3	TRBJ1-2	-	-
CASSPPGGPLETQYF	TGTGCCAGCAGTCCACCAGGGGGACCCTTAGAGACCCAGTACTTC	TRBV2	TRBJ2-5	-	TRBD1
CASSQGTGDNEQFF	TGTGCCAGCAGCCAAGGGACGGGAGACAATGAGCAGTTCTTC	TRBV13	TRBJ2-1	once	-
CASSYLQGANQPQHF	TGTGCCAGCAGTTACCTACAGGGAGCCAATCAGCCCCAGCATTTT	TRBV6-6	TRBJ1-5	few	-